One sample yielded the 22 T cell receptor beta chains listed below, sequenced in a study of shared clonotypes between healthy human individuals. This table comes from immunoSEQ multiplex PCR, and its TCRdb copy is limited to in-frame clones, with some not included. The sample contains roughly 1,100,000 clones, roughly 80% of which appear only once. Sequencing was carried out using memory CD4+ T cells sorted from blood. Documented subset: CD45RA-negative fraction. These receptors originate from a man aged 18 to 30 in good health.

This clone appeared once. The rearrangement uses TRBV5-1 and TRBJ2-3; the D gene is possibly TRBD1 (5 bases). The V gene lost 0 bases and the J gene lost 0 bases, with 8 bases spanning the gap. The CDR3 runs 15 residues. CDR1 is SGHRS and CDR2 is YFSETQ in the germline V gene. CDR3 sequence reads: CASSLDRGSTDTQYF. The CDR3, as DNA: TGCGCCAGCAGCTTGGATAGGGGTAGCACAGATACGCAGTATTTT. Drawing the rest from reference TRBV5-1 and TRBJ2-3, the complete variable domain is KAGVTQTPRYLIKTRGQQVTLSCSPISGHRSVSWYQQTPGQGLQFLFEYFSETQRNKGNFPGRFSGRQFSNSRSEMNVSTLELGDSALYLCASSLDRGSTDTQYFGPGTRLTVL.

J is TRBJ2-1 and V is TRBV11-1; TRBD1 might be the D (5 bases). V lost 5 bases, J lost 0 bases, and 14 bases lay in between. Germline CDR1 reads SGHAT; CDR2 reads FQDESV (reference sequence). The CDR3 contains 16 residues. CDR3 in amino acids: CASSRGAGSSYNEQFF. The CDR3 DNA follows: TGTGCCAGCAGCCGCGGAGCAGGGTCCTCCTACAATGAGCAGTTCTTC. Complete variable domain (other parts from reference TRBV11-1 and TRBJ2-1): EAEVAQSPRYKITEKSQAVAFWCDPISGHATLYWYRQILGQGPELLVQFQDESVVDDSQLPKDRFSAERLKGVDSTLKIQPAELGDSAMYLCASSRGAGSSYNEQFFGPGTRLTVL.

The rearrangement uses TRBV9 and TRBJ2-1; unclear D gene. Germline-derived CDR1 and CDR2 are SGDLS and YYNGEE. Trimming pared 0 bases from V and 8 bases from J, leaving 12 bases between. The CDR3 loop spans 14 amino acids. CDR3 protein: CASSVASSMHEQFF. Here the CDR3 DNA reads TGTGCCAGCAGCGTAGCTAGTTCGATGCATGAGCAGTTCTTC.

This clone was found a few times. The chain is built from TRBV5-1 and TRBJ2-6; 7 nucleotides line up with TRBD1. CDR3 length: 16 amino acids. Germline V gene lookup returns CDR1 SGHRS and CDR2 YFSETQ. V was clipped by 3 bases and J by 0 bases; unmatched bases: 3. The CDR3 loop is CASSWGQSSGANVLTF. The CDR3 coding sequence is TGCGCCAGCAGCTGGGGACAGAGCTCTGGGGCCAACGTCCTGACTTTC.

The chain uses TRBV2 and TRBJ2-3; weak D call: TRBD1 (5 bases). Germline values: CDR1 SNHLY, CDR2 FYNNEI. Trimming took off 2 bases at V and 4 bases at J, with 13 bases between the two ends. The CDR3 is 15 residues long. Written as DNA, the CDR3 is TGTGCCAGCAGTGAAAACCAGAGACAGTCAGATACGCAGTATTTT. It codes for CASSENQRQSDTQYF.

The chain's CDR3 is CASSLRRTGASSPLHF. CDR3 DNA: TGTGCCAGCAGCCTCCGCCGGACAGGGGCAAGTTCACCCCTCCACTTT. This rearrangement joins TRBV5-4 to TRBJ1-6, with TRBD1 matching 9 bases. Germline CDR1 and CDR2: SGHNT and YYREEE (reference sequence). The CDR3 extends over 16 amino acids. V was pared by 4 bases and J by 9 bases, with 11 bases of the junction left unmatched.

The chain combines TRBV2 with TRBJ1-4, with 10 bases lining up with TRBD1. V was pared by 4 bases and J by 7 bases, with 3 bases of the junction left unmatched. CDR1 and CDR2 from the germline V gene are SNHLY and FYNNEI. The CDR3 spans 14 residues. The CDR3 spells CASSGTGGGEKLFF. The CDR3 DNA sequence: TGTGCCAGCAGTGGGACAGGGGGGGGTGAAAAACTGTTTTTT.

The chain recombines TRBV7-8 with TRBJ1-3; D not resolved. There are 17 residues in the CDR3. CDR1 and CDR2 (germline): SGHVS, FQNEAQ. The V end was cut by 3 bases, the J end by 7 bases, with 22 bases between. The CDR3 sequence: CASSFPLRVSIPNTIYF. CDR3 nucleotide sequence: TGTGCCAGCAGCTTCCCGCTAAGGGTATCGATACCTAACACCATATATTTT.

This clone was recorded a few times. At one end the junction does not follow the germline gene, possibly because of a read error. This sample also contains other DNA sequences that code for the same CDR3. The CDR3 loop is CASGLNTEAFF. As DNA, the CDR3 is TGTGCCAGCGGTTTGAACACTGAAGCTTTCTTT. V usage is TRBV28 and J usage is TRBJ1-1, with no clear D. The CDR3 covers 11 residues. In germline, CDR1 is MDHEN, CDR2 SYDVKM.

This chain joins TRBV28 and TRBJ2-7; D is perhaps TRBD1 (6 bases). The CDR3 consists of 14 residues. Trimming removed 3 bases at V and 6 bases at J, with 15 bases between. Per the germline V gene, CDR1 is MDHEN and CDR2 is SYDVKM. The CDR3 is CASSFSQGGLEQYF. For the CDR3, the DNA is TGTGCCAGCAGTTTTTCACAGGGTGGCCTCGAGCAGTACTTC.

The rearrangement joins TRBV19 to TRBJ1-3, with 9 bases matching TRBD1. The CDR3 extends over 15 amino acids. J gave up 4 bases and V 5 bases, and 6 bases lay outside the gene matches. Germline values: CDR1 LNHDA, CDR2 SQIVND (reference sequence). The chain's CDR3 is CASSGDRASGNTIYF. The CDR3 DNA sequence: TGTGCCAGTAGTGGGGACAGGGCATCAGGAAACACCATATATTTT.

The rearrangement uses TRBV10-3 and TRBJ2-7, with 7 bases fitting TRBD1. The V segment lost 10 bases and the J segment 2 bases; nucleotides outside the gene matches: 8. The CDR3 is made up of 13 amino acids. Germline CDR1 ENHRY, CDR2 SYGVKD. In nucleotides, the CDR3 is TGTGCCACCCTCCGGGACAGCGCCTACGAGCAGTACTTC. Translating gives CATLRDSAYEQYF.

The V and J genes are TRBV6-4 and TRBJ2-1; D is perhaps TRBD2 (5 bases). The CDR3 has 15 residues. V was pared by 1 base and J by 5 bases, with 12 bases between. Germline CDR1 is MRHNA and CDR2 is SNTAGT. The DNA of the CDR3 is TGTGCCAGCAGTGACTTCCTAGCTCGCGACAATGAGCAGTTCTTC. Translated: CASSDFLARDNEQFF.

The genes are TRBV5-1 and TRBJ1-3; 7 nucleotides agree with TRBD1. CDR1 SGHRS and CDR2 YFSETQ come from the germline V gene. The CDR3 runs 15 residues. V was pared by 4 bases and J by 0 bases, with 4 bases of the junction left unmatched. DNA of the CDR3: TGCGCCAGCAGCCCGGGACAGCTCTCTGGAAACACCATATATTTT. Residues: CASSPGQLSGNTIYF.

J is TRBJ2-1 and V is TRBV7-9; 9 positions agree with TRBD2. With 2 bases clipped from V and 3 bases from J, the junction kept 8 bases outside the gene matches. Looked up from germline, CDR1 is SEHNR and CDR2 is FQNEAQ (reference sequence). The CDR3 has 17 residues. The CDR3: CASSLWPPSGDYNEQFF. CDR3 coding DNA: TGTGCCAGCAGCTTATGGCCGCCTAGCGGGGACTACAATGAGCAGTTCTTC.

CDR3 protein: CASSVGVRNTEAFF. CDR3 in DNA: TGTGCCAGCAGTGTGGGGGTACGGAACACTGAAGCTTTCTTT. V gene TRBV6-1 combines with J gene TRBJ1-1; possibly TRBD1 for D (5 bases). The CDR3 is 14 amino acids. V gave up 4 bases and J gave up 1 base, with 10 bases separating them. Germline CDR1 MNHNS, CDR2 SASEGT.

This chain connects TRBV9 to TRBJ2-1, with 14 positions matching TRBD2. This CDR3 comprises 16 residues. V was clipped by 4 bases and J by 4 bases; unmatched bases: 4. Germline assignment: CDR1 SGDLS and CDR2 YYNGEE. The CDR3 loop reads CASSSGTSGGYNEQFF. The CDR3 DNA is TGTGCCAGCAGCTCCGGGACTAGCGGGGGTTACAATGAGCAGTTCTTC.

This sequence joins TRBV19 and TRBJ1-1, with TRBD1 as a possible D gene (5 bases). Trimming removed 5 bases at V and 1 base at J, with 11 bases between. Germline V gene lookup returns CDR1 LNHDA and CDR2 SQIVND (reference sequence). The CDR3 is 14 residues long. The CDR3 coding sequence is TGTGCCAGTAGTGCAACAGGATCGAACACTGAAGCTTTCTTT. Its translation is CASSATGSNTEAFF.

This clone appeared a few times. This rearrangement joins TRBV6-1 to TRBJ1-2, with 7 bases matching TRBD1. Trimming cost V 6 bases and J 5 bases; bases outside gene matches: 9. CDR3 length: 14 residues. Germline V gene lookup returns CDR1 MNHNS and CDR2 SASEGT. CDR3 sequence reads: CASSNRGGLYGYTF. The DNA for the CDR3 is TGTGCCAGCAGCAACAGGGGAGGGTTGTATGGCTACACCTTC.

J is TRBJ2-5 and V is TRBV9; 8 positions match TRBD1. Germline CDR1 and CDR2: SGDLS and YYNGEE. The CDR3 is made up of 17 amino acids. The V segment lost 0 bases and the J segment 5 bases; nucleotides outside the gene matches: 12. CDR3 amino acids: CASSVDPPGGYLETQYF. In DNA, the CDR3 is TGTGCCAGCAGCGTAGATCCTCCAGGGGGCTACTTGGAGACCCAGTACTTC.

The genes are TRBV10-3 and TRBJ2-2; 10 bases are shared with TRBD2. The germline V gene encodes CDR1 ENHRY and CDR2 SYGVKD. J lost 2 bases, V lost 4 bases, and 7 bases had no gene match. CDR3 length: 17 residues. CDR3: CAISAPSGGLNTGELFF. The CDR3, as DNA: TGTGCCATCAGTGCGCCTAGCGGGGGCCTCAACACCGGGGAGCTGTTTTTT.

V usage is TRBV2 and J usage is TRBJ1-1; D is possibly TRBD1 (5 bases). V lost 7 bases and J lost 5, with 11 bases in between. This CDR3 contains 12 residues. Looked up from germline, CDR1 is SNHLY and CDR2 is FYNNEI. The CDR3 protein is CASKGVGTEAFF. In DNA, the CDR3 is TGTGCCAGCAAAGGGGTAGGGACTGAAGCTTTCTTT.